This T cell receptor beta chain appears in the sequencing data of a study of somatic mutations in cytotoxic T cells in rheumatoid arthritis. Turning to the study itself: Before any treatment began, roughly 29 ml EDTA peripheral blood was collected from patients right after diagnosis. The authors flow-sorted some V beta antibody-stained T-cell populations at nearly 100% purity, including V beta1+ cells that they sequenced for TCRB.

Only one count was recorded for this clone. Original handling: After comparison against published virus-specific TCRB sequences, only a few of the patient CD8+ clones larger than 1% turned out to match them. Method: immunoSEQ multiplex PCR; TCRdb's copy keeps in-frame clones and lacks some. That table is the source of V, J and clone size, and D and trimming were worked out from the DNA. The table includes around 20,000 clones, around 86% detected once. The CDR3 has 16 amino acids. V lost 6 bases, J lost 7 bases, and 22 bases lay in between. Germline-derived CDR1 and CDR2 are LNHDA and SQIVND (reference sequence).

The chain carries TRBV19 and TRBJ1-5; perhaps TRBD1 as D (6 bases). The sequenced material came from CD8+ T cells sorted from blood. The sequence derives from a man younger than 35 with rheumatoid arthritis. The CDR3 bases are TGTGCCAGTAGCTATTCCCCCACAGGGTCTCGGCAGCCCCAGCATTTT. It encodes CASSYSPTGSRQPQHF.